The rows below give T cell receptor beta chains drawn from one sample of a study of monozygotic twins with cystic fibrosis. Using immunoSEQ multiplex PCR, the repertoire was profiled, and TCRdb retains in-frame clones only, with some absent. The profile covers 4,000 to 6,000 clones, with about 96% appearing a single time and around 2.7% taken by the ten largest. The sample was blood. Every receptor here comes from a boy aged 2-9 years with cystic fibrosis. The CDR3 runs from the conserved cysteine through the conserved F or W. The D gene is left open where the match is weak. Size is omitted from some rows. Given values are once, few, many or a class for expanded clones.

CDR3: CASSSTGRGEKLFF
DNA: TGCGCCAGCAGCTCGACGGGGAGGGGGGAAAAACTGTTTTTT
V: TRBV5-1
size: .
J: TRBJ1-4
D: .

CDR3: CASSYSGTTYGYTF
DNA: TGTGCCAGCAGTTACTCCGGGACCACCTATGGCTACACCTTC
V: TRBV6-5
size: once
J: TRBJ1-2
D: .

CDR3: CASSLGDPVEQYF
DNA: TGTGCCAGCAGCTTGGGAGATCCCGTCGAGCAGTACTTC
V: TRBV7-2
size: .
J: TRBJ2-7
D: .

CDR3: CASSYWRDQPQHF
DNA: TGTGCCAGCAGTTACTGGAGGGATCAGCCCCAGCATTTT
V: TRBV6-5
size: few
J: TRBJ1-5
D: .

CDR3: CASSALTGEITEAFF
DNA: TGTGCCAGCAGTGCTTTAACAGGGGAGATCACTGAAGCTTTCTTT
V: TRBV6-1
size: .
J: TRBJ1-1
D: TRBD1

CDR3: CSGRGQSEQFF
DNA: TGCAGCGGCAGGGGACAGTCTGAGCAGTTCTTC
V: TRBV29-1
size: .
J: TRBJ2-1
D: TRBD1

CDR3: CAWSKVGDTEAFF
DNA: TGTGCCTGGAGTAAGGTGGGGGACACTGAAGCTTTCTTT
V: TRBV30
size: .
J: TRBJ1-1
D: .

CDR3: CASSDSGVLRGDSPLHF
DNA: TGTGCCAGCAGTGATTCTGGGGTCCTACGGGGGGATTCACCCCTCCACTTT
V: TRBV6-1
size: .
J: TRBJ1-6
D: .

CDR3: CASSVTFSAGSGNTIYF
DNA: TGTGCCAGCAGCGTGACCTTCAGCGCGGGGTCCGGAAACACCATATATTTT
V: TRBV7-2
size: .
J: TRBJ1-3
D: .

CDR3: CASSMERGLGRETQYF
DNA: TGTGCCAGTAGTATGGAGCGCGGGTTGGGGAGGGAGACCCAGTACTTC
V: TRBV19
size: .
J: TRBJ2-5
D: .

CDR3: CASSIEPSGGMNTQYF
DNA: TGTGCCAGTAGTATAGAACCTAGCGGGGGGATGAATACGCAGTATTTT
V: TRBV19
size: .
J: TRBJ2-3
D: TRBD2

CDR3: CASSGQGLGDQYF
DNA: TGTGCCAGCAGCGGACAGGGTTTAGGGGACCAGTACTTC
V: TRBV7-8
size: .
J: TRBJ2-5
D: TRBD1

CDR3: CASSVTSGGAGETQYF
DNA: TGTGCCAGCAGCGTGACTAGCGGGGGGGCAGGGGAGACCCAGTACTTC
V: TRBV9
size: .
J: TRBJ2-5
D: TRBD2

CDR3: CASSLYEQYF
DNA: TGTGCCAGCAGTCTCTACGAGCAGTACTTC
V: TRBV2
size: .
J: TRBJ2-7
D: .

CDR3: CASSLVAGIYNEQFF
DNA: TGTGCCAGCAGCTTAGTAGCGGGGATTTACAATGAGCAGTTCTTC
V: TRBV11-1
size: .
J: TRBJ2-1
D: TRBD2

CDR3: CANGLAGARGETQYF
DNA: TGTGCCAACGGACTAGCGGGGGCGCGGGGAGAGACCCAGTACTTC
V: TRBV13
size: .
J: TRBJ2-5
D: TRBD2

CDR3: CASSGSTRGGRQPQHF
DNA: TGCGCCAGCAGTGGGTCGACTAGGGGTGGTCGCCAGCCCCAGCATTTT
V: TRBV10-1
size: .
J: TRBJ1-5
D: .

CDR3: CASSFKAGRQETQYF
DNA: TGTGCCAGCAGTTTTAAGGCGGGGCGACAAGAGACCCAGTACTTC
V: TRBV27
size: .
J: TRBJ2-5
D: .

CDR3: CASSKRTGTIFAGELFF
DNA: TGTGCCAGCAGTAAAAGGACAGGGACCATTTTTGCCGGGGAGCTGTTTTTT
V: TRBV27
size: .
J: TRBJ2-2
D: TRBD1

CDR3: CASSLNWEGGNYGYTF
DNA: TGCGCCAGCAGCTTAAATTGGGAAGGAGGGAACTATGGCTACACCTTC
V: TRBV5-1
size: .
J: TRBJ1-2
D: .

CDR3: CASSPGTGREKLFF
DNA: TGTGCCAGCTCACCCGGGACAGGGAGAGAAAAACTGTTTTTT
V: TRBV18
size: .
J: TRBJ1-4
D: TRBD1

CDR3: CASSQRQGFTDTQYF
DNA: TGTGCCAGCAGCCAAAGACAGGGGTTCACAGATACGCAGTATTTT
V: TRBV7-6
size: .
J: TRBJ2-3
D: TRBD1

CDR3: CASSSGPLGNGYTF
DNA: TGTGCCAGCAGCTCCGGGCCCTTGGGGAATGGCTACACCTTC
V: TRBV7-2
size: .
J: TRBJ1-2
D: .

CDR3: CASTLPGLAGDWAEQFF
DNA: TGTGCCAGCACCCTCCCGGGACTAGCGGGGGATTGGGCTGAGCAGTTCTTC
V: TRBV2
size: .
J: TRBJ2-1
D: TRBD2

CDR3: CASSHLSLDSPLHF
DNA: TGTGCCAGCAGTCACCTGTCTCTGGATTCACCCCTCCACTTT
V: TRBV6-1
size: .
J: TRBJ1-6
D: .

CDR3: CSVDGYGVRGYTF
DNA: TGCAGCGTTGATGGTTATGGGGTCAGAGGCTACACCTTC
V: TRBV29-1
size: .
J: TRBJ1-2
D: .

CDR3: CASSFGDRGKYEQYF
DNA: TGTGCCAGCAGCTTTGGGGACAGGGGGAAATACGAGCAGTACTTC
V: TRBV7-6
size: once
J: TRBJ2-7
D: TRBD1

CDR3: CASSPIPVTGGTEAFF
DNA: TGCGCCAGCAGCCCTATCCCGGTGACAGGGGGTACTGAAGCTTTCTTT
V: TRBV5-1
size: .
J: TRBJ1-1
D: TRBD1

CDR3: CASSPYEAVSSYNEQFF
DNA: TGTGCCAGTAGTCCCTATGAGGCAGTGAGCTCCTACAATGAGCAGTTCTTC
V: TRBV19
size: .
J: TRBJ2-1
D: .

CDR3: CASSQNPDAKGYTF
DNA: TGTGCCAGCAGCCAGAATCCCGACGCGAAGGGCTACACCTTC
V: TRBV6-5
size: .
J: TRBJ1-2
D: .

CDR3: CATSGLAENTGELFF
DNA: TGTGCCACCTCGGGACTAGCGGAGAACACCGGGGAGCTGTTTTTT
V: TRBV5-6
size: .
J: TRBJ2-2
D: TRBD2

CDR3: CASTYLVNTEAFF
DNA: TGTGCCAGCACCTATTTGGTGAACACTGAAGCTTTCTTT
V: TRBV2
size: .
J: TRBJ1-1
D: .

CDR3: CASSWGIGTEAFF
DNA: TGTGCCAGTAGTTGGGGGATTGGAACTGAAGCTTTCTTT
V: TRBV19
size: once
J: TRBJ1-1
D: .

CDR3: CASSFSIGPSAGNTIYF
DNA: TGCGCCAGCAGCTTCAGTATCGGGCCCAGCGCTGGAAACACCATATATTTT
V: TRBV5-1
size: .
J: TRBJ1-3
D: .

CDR3: CASSQGANTEAFF
DNA: TGTGCCAGCAGCCAAGGGGCGAACACTGAAGCTTTCTTT
V: TRBV7-2
size: .
J: TRBJ1-1
D: .